The 8 T cell receptor beta chains listed next were all sequenced from one sample in a study of T cells after yellow fever vaccination. Using its own MiXCR run on the 5' RACE reads, TCRdb lists one record per CDR3 protein. The table includes tens of thousands of distinct CDR3 sequences, approximately 7.4% detected once. This specimen was CD8+ T cells sorted from PBMCs, taken 15 days after the yellow fever booster vaccination. The receptors come from a man aged 25-45 years who received the YFV17D yellow fever vaccine.

In this sample, this clonotype turned up many times. This chain joins TRBV12-3 or TRBV12-4 and TRBJ1-3; no clear D. The CDR3 sequence is 16 residues long. Deletions cut 2 bases from V and 3 bases from J, with 14 bases between. CDR3 loop: CASSLWVAGGGNTIYF. The CDR3 DNA sequence: TGTGCCAGCAGTTTATGGGTTGCGGGAGGTGGAAACACCATATATTTT.

This clonotype came up many times. The chain combines TRBV13 with TRBJ1-1; D unclear. Trimming stripped 0 bases from V and 11 bases from J, with 16 bases between. CDR1 and CDR2 (germline): PRHDT, FYEKMQ (reference sequence). This CDR3 has 14 residues. CDR3 nucleotide sequence: TGTGCCAGCAGCTTAGGTCACCAAAAACCTGCGGCTTTCTTT. It encodes CASSLGHQKPAAFF.

This clonotype was counted between two and nine times. This rearrangement joins TRBV4-3 to TRBJ2-1, with D unclear. The CDR3 extends over 15 amino acids. V was cut by 0 bases and J by 3 bases, with 9 bases left in between. CDR1 and CDR2 (germline): LGHNA, YSLEER. CDR3 in DNA: TGCGCCAGCAGCCAAGATCTCATCAACTACAATGAGCAGTTCTTC. Amino acids: CASSQDLINYNEQFF.

This clonotype was detected a few times. This rearrangement joins TRBV29-1 to TRBJ2-7, with 10 bases identical to TRBD2. Germline assignment: CDR1 SQVTM and CDR2 ANQGSEA. There are 19 residues in the CDR3. With V trimmed by 5 bases and J by 5 bases, 24 bases remained unmatched. This chain's CDR3 is CSVNRGGFGLAGAKDEQYF. In nucleotides, the CDR3 is TGCAGCGTTAATAGAGGGGGATTCGGGCTAGCGGGAGCAAAAGACGAGCAGTACTTC.

This clonotype was counted at least ten times. CDR3 in DNA: TGTGCCAGCAGCTTAGGAAGTAACACAGATACGCAGTATTTT. Protein sequence: CASSLGSNTDTQYF. The chain is built from TRBV7-9 and TRBJ2-3; D uncertain. The CDR3 extends over 14 amino acids. The V gene's germline CDR1 is SEHNR and CDR2 FQNEAQ (reference sequence). Trimming left V 1 base short and J 2 bases short, with 7 bases between. Full variable domain (outside the CDR3, taken from reference TRBV7-9 and TRBJ2-3): DTGVSQNPRHKITKRGQNVTFRCDPISEHNRLYWYRQTLGQGPEFLTYFQNEAQLEKSRLLSDRFSAERPKGSFSTLEIQRTEQGDSAMYLCASSLGSNTDTQYFGPGTRLTVL.

The table lists this clonotype with many counts. J is TRBJ2-1 and V is TRBV4-3; 10 nucleotides align to TRBD2. This CDR3 is built from 15 residues. V was clipped by 3 bases and J by 8 bases; unmatched bases: 7. Germline CDR1 reads LGHNA; CDR2 reads YSLEER. In nucleotides, the CDR3 is TGCGCCAGCAGCCAGCCAGCGGGAGGGATCTATGAGCAGTTCTTC. Translation: CASSQPAGGIYEQFF.

The table lists this clonotype with many counts. The V call is TRBV7-3, the J call TRBJ2-3, with 8 positions matching TRBD1. The CDR3 is 13 residues long. Losses at the gene ends were 8 bases for V and 6 bases for J; bases not matched to a gene: 7. Germline V gene data show CDR1 as SGHTA and CDR2 as FQGTGA. The CDR3 here is CASSRDRTDTQYF. CDR3 DNA: TGTGCCAGCTCCCGGGACAGGACCGATACGCAGTATTTT.

This clonotype has a count of ten or more. The rearrangement uses TRBV5-1 and TRBJ2-1, with D perhaps TRBD1 or TRBD2 (5 bases each). From germline, CDR1 is SGHRS and CDR2 YFSETQ. CDR3 length: 14 amino acids. V was cut by 2 bases and J by 4 bases, with 10 bases left in between. CDR3 bases: TGCGCCAGCAGCTTAGGATGGGGGTACAATGAGCAGTTCTTC. Translation: CASSLGWGYNEQFF.